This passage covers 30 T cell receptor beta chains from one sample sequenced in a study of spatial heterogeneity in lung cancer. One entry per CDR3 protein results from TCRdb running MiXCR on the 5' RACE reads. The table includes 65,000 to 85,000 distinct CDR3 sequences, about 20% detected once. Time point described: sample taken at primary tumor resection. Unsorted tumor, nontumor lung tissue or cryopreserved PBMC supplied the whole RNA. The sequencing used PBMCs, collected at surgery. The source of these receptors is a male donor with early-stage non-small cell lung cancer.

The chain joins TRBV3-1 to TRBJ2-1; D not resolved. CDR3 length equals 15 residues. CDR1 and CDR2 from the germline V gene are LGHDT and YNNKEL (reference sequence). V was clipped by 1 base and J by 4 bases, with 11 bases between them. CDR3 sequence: CASSQGRTGYNEQFF. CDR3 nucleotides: TGTGCCAGCAGCCAAGGGCGTACCGGTTACAATGAGCAGTTCTTC.

CDR3: CASSFRDSTYNEQFF. The CDR3 nucleotides read TGTGCCAGCAGCTTCCGGGACAGTACCTACAATGAGCAGTTCTTC. This chain joins TRBV7-8 and TRBJ2-1, with TRBD1 matching over 7 bases. The CDR3 is 15 amino acids. Germline trimming cut 3 bases from V and 2 bases from J; bases unmatched to any gene: 4. Germline CDR1 is SGHVS and CDR2 is FQNEAQ.

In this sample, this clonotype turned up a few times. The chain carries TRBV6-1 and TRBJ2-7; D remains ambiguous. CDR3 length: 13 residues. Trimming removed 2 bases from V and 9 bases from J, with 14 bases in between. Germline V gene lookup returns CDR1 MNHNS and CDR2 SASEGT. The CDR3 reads CASSENQQSGQYF. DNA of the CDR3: TGTGCCAGCAGTGAAAATCAGCAGTCGGGGCAGTACTTC.

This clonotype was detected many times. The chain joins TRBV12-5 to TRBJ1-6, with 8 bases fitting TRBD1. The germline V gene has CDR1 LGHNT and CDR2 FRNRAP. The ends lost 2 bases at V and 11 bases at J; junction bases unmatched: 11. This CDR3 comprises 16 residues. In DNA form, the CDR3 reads TGTGCTAGTGGTTTGCCAACCGGGACAGGCGCGGCACCCCTCCACTTT. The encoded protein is CASGLPTGTGAAPLHF.

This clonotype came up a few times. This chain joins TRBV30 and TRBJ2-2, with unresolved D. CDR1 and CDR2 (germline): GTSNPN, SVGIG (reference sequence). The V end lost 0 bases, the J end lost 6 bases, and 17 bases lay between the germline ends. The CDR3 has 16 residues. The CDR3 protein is CAWSVVRQIRPGELFF. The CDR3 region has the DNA TGTGCCTGGAGTGTAGTTCGGCAGATCCGTCCCGGGGAGCTGTTTTTT.

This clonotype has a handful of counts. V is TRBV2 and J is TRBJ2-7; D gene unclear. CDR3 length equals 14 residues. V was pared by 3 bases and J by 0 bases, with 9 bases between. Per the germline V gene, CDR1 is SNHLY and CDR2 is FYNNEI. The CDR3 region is CASSDWRPSYEQYF. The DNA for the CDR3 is TGTGCCAGCAGTGATTGGCGTCCCTCCTACGAGCAGTACTTC.

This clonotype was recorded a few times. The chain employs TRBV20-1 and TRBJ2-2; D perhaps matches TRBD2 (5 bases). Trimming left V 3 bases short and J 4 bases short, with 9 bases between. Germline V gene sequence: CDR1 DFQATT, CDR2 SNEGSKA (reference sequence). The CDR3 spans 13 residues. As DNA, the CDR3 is TGCAGTGCTAGCGGGGTTTCCACCGGGGAGCTGTTTTTT. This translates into CSASGVSTGELFF.

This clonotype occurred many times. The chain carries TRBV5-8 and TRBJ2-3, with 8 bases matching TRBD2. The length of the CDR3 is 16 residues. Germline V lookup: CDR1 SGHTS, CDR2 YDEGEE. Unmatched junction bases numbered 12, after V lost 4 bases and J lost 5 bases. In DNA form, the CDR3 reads TGTGCCAGCAGCCCTCGGACTAGCTCGGGGAGAGATACGCAGTATTTT. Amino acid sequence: CASSPRTSSGRDTQYF.

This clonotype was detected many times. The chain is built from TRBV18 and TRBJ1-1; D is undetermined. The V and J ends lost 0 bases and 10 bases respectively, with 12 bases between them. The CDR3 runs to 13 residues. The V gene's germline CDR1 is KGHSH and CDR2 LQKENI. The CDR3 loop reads CASSPPAGMRAFF. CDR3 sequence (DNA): TGTGCCAGCTCACCACCCGCGGGGATGCGAGCTTTCTTT.

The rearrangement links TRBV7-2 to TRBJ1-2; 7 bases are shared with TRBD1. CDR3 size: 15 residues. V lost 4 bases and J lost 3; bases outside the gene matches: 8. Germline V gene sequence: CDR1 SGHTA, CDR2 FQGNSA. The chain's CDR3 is CASSSQGQGDYGYTF. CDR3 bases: TGTGCCAGCAGCTCCCAGGGGCAGGGGGACTATGGCTACACCTTC.

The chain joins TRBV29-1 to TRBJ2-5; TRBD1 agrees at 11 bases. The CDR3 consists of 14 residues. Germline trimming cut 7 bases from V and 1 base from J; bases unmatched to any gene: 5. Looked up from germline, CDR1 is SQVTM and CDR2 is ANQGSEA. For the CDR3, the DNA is TGCAGCGCCGGGACAGGGGGAGTCCAAGAGACCCAGTACTTC. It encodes CSAGTGGVQETQYF. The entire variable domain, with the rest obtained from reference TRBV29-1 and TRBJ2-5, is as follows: SAVISQKPSRDICQRGTSLTIQCQVDSQVTMMFWYRQQPGQSLTLIATANQGSEATYESGFVIDKFPISRPNLTFSTLTVSNMSPEDSSIYLCSAGTGGVQETQYFGPGTRLLVL.

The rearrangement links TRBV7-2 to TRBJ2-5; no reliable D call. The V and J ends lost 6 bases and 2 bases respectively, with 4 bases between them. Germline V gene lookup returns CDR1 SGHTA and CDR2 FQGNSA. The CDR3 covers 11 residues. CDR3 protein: CASSGQETQYF. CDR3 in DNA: TGTGCCAGCAGTGGGCAAGAGACCCAGTACTTC. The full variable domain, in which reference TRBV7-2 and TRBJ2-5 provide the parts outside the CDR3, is GAGVSQSPSNKVTEKGKDVELRCDPISGHTALYWYRQSLGQGLEFLIYFQGNSAPDKSGLPSDRFSAERTGGSVSTLTIQRTQQEDSAVYLCASSGQETQYFGPGTRLLVL.

This CDR3 is CASSPGTGLQTQYF. The CDR3 DNA reads as TGTGCCAGCAGCCCCGGGACAGGGTTACAGACCCAGTACTTC. The chain is built from TRBV7-2 and TRBJ2-5; 9 nucleotides agree with TRBD1. J lost 6 bases, V lost 5 bases, and 7 bases had no gene match. CDR1 SGHTA and CDR2 FQGNSA come from the germline V gene. This CDR3 region has 14 residues.

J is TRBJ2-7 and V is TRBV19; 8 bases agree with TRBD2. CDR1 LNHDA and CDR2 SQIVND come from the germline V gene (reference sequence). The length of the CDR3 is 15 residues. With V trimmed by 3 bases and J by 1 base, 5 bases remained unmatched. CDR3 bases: TGTGCCAGTAGTATCGCTAGCGGGCCTTCCTACGAGCAGTACTTC. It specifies CASSIASGPSYEQYF.

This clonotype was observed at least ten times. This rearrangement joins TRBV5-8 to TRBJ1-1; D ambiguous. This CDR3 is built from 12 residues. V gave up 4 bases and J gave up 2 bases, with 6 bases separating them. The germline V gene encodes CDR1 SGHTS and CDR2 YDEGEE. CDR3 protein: CASSTHNTEAFF. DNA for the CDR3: TGTGCCAGCAGCACACACAACACTGAAGCTTTCTTT.

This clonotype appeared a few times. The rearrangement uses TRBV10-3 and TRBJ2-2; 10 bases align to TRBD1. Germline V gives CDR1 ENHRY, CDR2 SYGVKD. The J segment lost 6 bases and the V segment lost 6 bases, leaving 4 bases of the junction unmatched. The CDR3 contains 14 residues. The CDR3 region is CAIRSGTGAGELFF. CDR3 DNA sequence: TGTGCCATCAGGTCCGGGACAGGGGCCGGGGAGCTGTTTTTT.

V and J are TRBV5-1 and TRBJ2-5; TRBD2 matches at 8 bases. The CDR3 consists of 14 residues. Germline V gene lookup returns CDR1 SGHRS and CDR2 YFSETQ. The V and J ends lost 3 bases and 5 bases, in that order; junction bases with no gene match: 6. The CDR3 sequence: CASSSSGTRETQYF. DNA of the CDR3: TGCGCCAGCAGCTCCTCCGGGACTAGGGAGACCCAGTACTTC. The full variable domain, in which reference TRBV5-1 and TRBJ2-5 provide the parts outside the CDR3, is KAGVTQTPRYLIKTRGQQVTLSCSPISGHRSVSWYQQTPGQGLQFLFEYFSETQRNKGNFPGRFSGRQFSNSRSEMNVSTLELGDSALYLCASSSSGTRETQYFGPGTRLLVL.

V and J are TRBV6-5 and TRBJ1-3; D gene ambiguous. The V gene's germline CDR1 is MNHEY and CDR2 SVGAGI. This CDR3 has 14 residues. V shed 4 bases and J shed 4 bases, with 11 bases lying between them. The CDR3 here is CASSSPREGNTIYF. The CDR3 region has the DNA TGTGCCAGCAGTTCCCCACGAGAAGGAAACACCATATATTTT.

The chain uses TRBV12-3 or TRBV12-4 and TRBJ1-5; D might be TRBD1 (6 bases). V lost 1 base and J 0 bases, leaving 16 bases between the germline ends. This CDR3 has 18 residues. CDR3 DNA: TGTGCCAGCAGTTTAGGAGGGCTCAAGGGGGATAGCAATCAGCCCCAGCATTTT. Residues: CASSLGGLKGDSNQPQHF.

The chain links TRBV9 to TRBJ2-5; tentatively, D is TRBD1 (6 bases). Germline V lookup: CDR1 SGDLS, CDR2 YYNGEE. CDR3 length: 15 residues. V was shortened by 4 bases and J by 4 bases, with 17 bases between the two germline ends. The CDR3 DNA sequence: TGTGCCAGCAGCAGGGTCATGGGGGCTGCAGAGACCCAGTACTTC. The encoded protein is CASSRVMGAAETQYF.

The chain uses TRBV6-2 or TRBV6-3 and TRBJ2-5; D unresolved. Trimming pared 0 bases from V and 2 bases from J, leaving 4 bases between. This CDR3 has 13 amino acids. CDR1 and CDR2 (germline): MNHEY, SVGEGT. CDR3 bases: TGTGCCAGCAGTTACTCAGTTCAAGAGACCCAGTACTTC. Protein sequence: CASSYSVQETQYF.

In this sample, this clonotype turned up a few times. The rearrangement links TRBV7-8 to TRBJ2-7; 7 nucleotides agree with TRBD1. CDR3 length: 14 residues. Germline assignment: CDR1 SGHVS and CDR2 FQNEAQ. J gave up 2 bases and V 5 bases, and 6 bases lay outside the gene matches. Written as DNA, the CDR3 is TGTGCCAGCAGCCTGGACAGGTTTGCCTACGAGCAGTACTTC. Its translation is CASSLDRFAYEQYF.

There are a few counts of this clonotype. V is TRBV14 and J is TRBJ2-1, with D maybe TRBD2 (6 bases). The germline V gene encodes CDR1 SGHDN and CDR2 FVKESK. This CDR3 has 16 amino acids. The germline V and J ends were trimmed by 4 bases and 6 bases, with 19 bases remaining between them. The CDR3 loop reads CASSRTPGSGFNEQFF. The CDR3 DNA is TGTGCCAGCAGCCGAACACCCGGGAGCGGGTTCAATGAGCAGTTCTTC.

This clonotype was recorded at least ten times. CDR3 sequence reads: CASSGTGGEQYF. The CDR3 DNA reads TGTGCCAGCAGCGGGACAGGGGGCGAGCAGTACTTC. The chain couples TRBV7-3 to TRBJ2-7; the match to TRBD1 covers 11 bases. Unmatched junction bases numbered 0, after V lost 5 bases and J lost 6 bases. CDR3 length: 12 amino acids. Germline V lookup: CDR1 SGHTA, CDR2 FQGTGA.

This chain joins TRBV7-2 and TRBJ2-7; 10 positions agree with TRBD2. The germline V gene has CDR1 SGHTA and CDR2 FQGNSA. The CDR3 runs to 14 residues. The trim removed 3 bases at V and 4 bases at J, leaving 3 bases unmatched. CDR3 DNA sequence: TGTGCCAGCAGCTTCGGACTAGCGGTATACGAGCAGTACTTC. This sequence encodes CASSFGLAVYEQYF. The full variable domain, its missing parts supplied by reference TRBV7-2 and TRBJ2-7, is GAGVSQSPSNKVTEKGKDVELRCDPISGHTALYWYRQSLGQGLEFLIYFQGNSAPDKSGLPSDRFSAERTGGSVSTLTIQRTQQEDSAVYLCASSFGLAVYEQYFGPGTRLTVT.

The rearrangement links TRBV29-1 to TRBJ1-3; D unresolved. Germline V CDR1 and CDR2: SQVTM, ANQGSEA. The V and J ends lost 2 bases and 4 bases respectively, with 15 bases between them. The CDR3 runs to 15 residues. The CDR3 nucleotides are TGCAGCGTTGAAATAAGGCAGGCGGGAGGAAACACCATATATTTT. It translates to CSVEIRQAGGNTIYF.

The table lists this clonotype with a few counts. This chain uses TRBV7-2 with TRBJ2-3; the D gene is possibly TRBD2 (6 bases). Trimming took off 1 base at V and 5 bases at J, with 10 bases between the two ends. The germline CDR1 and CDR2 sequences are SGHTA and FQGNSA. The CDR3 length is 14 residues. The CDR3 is CASSLVPAGDTQYF. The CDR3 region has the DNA TGTGCCAGCAGCTTAGTTCCAGCGGGAGATACGCAGTATTTT. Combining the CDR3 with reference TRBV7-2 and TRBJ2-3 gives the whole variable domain GAGVSQSPSNKVTEKGKDVELRCDPISGHTALYWYRQSLGQGLEFLIYFQGNSAPDKSGLPSDRFSAERTGGSVSTLTIQRTQQEDSAVYLCASSLVPAGDTQYFGPGTRLTVL.

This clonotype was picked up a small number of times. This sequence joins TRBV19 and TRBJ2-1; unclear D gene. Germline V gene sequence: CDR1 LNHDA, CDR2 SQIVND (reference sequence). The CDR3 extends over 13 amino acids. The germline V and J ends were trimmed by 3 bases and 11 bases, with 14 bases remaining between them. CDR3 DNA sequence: TGTGCCAGTAGTATGATCCCCGGCAGGCAGCAGTTCTTC. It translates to CASSMIPGRQQFF.

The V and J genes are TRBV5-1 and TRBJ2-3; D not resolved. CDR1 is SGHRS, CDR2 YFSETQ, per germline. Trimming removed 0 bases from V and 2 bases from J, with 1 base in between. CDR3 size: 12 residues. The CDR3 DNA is TGCGCCAGCAGCTTGGACACAGATACGCAGTATTTT. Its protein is CASSLDTDTQYF.

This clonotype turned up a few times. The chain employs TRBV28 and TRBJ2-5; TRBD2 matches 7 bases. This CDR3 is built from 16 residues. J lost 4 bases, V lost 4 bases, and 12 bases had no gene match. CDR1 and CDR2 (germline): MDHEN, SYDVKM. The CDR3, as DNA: TGTGCCAGCAGTTCGACACTTGGACTAGACGGAGAGACCCAGTACTTC. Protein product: CASSSTLGLDGETQYF.